The sample holds one count of the clone carrying this TCR beta chain. As yet, its antigen is unknown. This sample stems from a study of a mutant IDH1 vaccine in newly diagnosed glioma. The overall study: Eight vaccinations were given in weeks 1, 3, 5, 7, 11, 15, 19 and 23. Findings and caveats of the study: Pseudoprogression apparently lacked any relation to changes in top peripheral T cell clonotypes.

The repertoire was sequenced with immunoSEQ multiplex PCR; TCRdb's copy has only in-frame clones and lacks some. The table has 25,000 to 30,000 clones, 80% to 90% seen once. Time point specified: week 5, during vaccination. Vaccination used 300 ug of mutant IDH1 20-mer peptide per dose, with topical imiquimod. Each tumor in the donors was a new WHO grade 3 or 4 astrocytoma, IDH1-mutant and ATRX-lost. Losses at the gene ends were 3 bases for V and 3 bases for J; bases not matched to a gene: 5. This CDR3 has 15 residues. Per the germline V gene, CDR1 is LNHDA and CDR2 is SQIVND (reference sequence). The sample in question was PBMCs, obtained from a glioma patient whose treatment included an IDH1 peptide vaccine. V usage is TRBV19 and J usage is TRBJ2-7; 10 positions agree with TRBD1. The receptor was derived from a man aged 18 to 29 with glioma. CDR3 DNA sequence: TGTGCCAGTAGTATGGGGACAGGGGAGGTCTACGAGCAGTACTTC. Translating it yields CASSMGTGEVYEQYF. The complete variable domain, with remaining parts taken from reference TRBV19 and TRBJ2-7, reads DGGITQSPKYLFRKEGQNVTLSCEQNLNHDAMYWYRQDPGQGLRLIYYSQIVNDFQKGDIAEGYSVSREKKESFPLTVTSAQKNPTAFYLCASSMGTGEVYEQYFGPGTRLTVT.